This entry lists 12 T cell receptor beta chains sequenced from one sample in a study of neurological immune-mediated disorders. MiXCR was run by TCRdb on the 5' RACE reads, yielding one entry per CDR3 protein. The sample lists about 45,000 distinct CDR3 sequences; 13% were seen once. As for time point: longitudinal time-point 3. The sequenced sample consisted of PBMCs. Every receptor here comes from a man aged 25 to 40 in good health.

This clonotype was counted many times. The chain couples TRBV10-3 to TRBJ1-5; maybe TRBD1 (5 bases). Between the trimmed V and J ends, which lost 3 bases and 9 bases, there was a span of 15 bases. The CDR3 totals 14 residues. From germline, CDR1 is ENHRY and CDR2 SYGVKD. The CDR3 DNA is TGTGCCATCAGTGAAACGGGGCCTCGGGGGCCCCAGCATTTT. This sequence encodes CAISETGPRGPQHF.

This clonotype was counted at least ten times. The chain uses TRBV7-3 and TRBJ2-3; TRBD2 agrees at 10 bases. The germline gives CDR1 SGHTA, CDR2 FQGTGA. The CDR3 is 15 residues long. Losses at the gene ends were 2 bases for V and 4 bases for J; bases not matched to a gene: 3. The CDR3 sequence is CASSLLGTSADTQYF. CDR3 coding DNA: TGTGCCAGCAGCTTACTCGGGACTAGCGCAGATACGCAGTATTTT.

This clonotype came up a few times. V is TRBV27 and J is TRBJ2-7; the D gene is possibly TRBD2 (6 bases). This CDR3 has 15 amino acids. Trimming took 6 bases from V and 4 from J, leaving 19 bases between them. Germline values: CDR1 MNHEY, CDR2 SMNVEV (reference sequence). CDR3 residues: CASRAGRDSRYEQYF. The CDR3 bases are TGTGCCAGCAGAGCCGGCCGGGACTCCCGATACGAGCAGTACTTC.

Many counts were recorded for this clonotype. V and J are TRBV14 and TRBJ2-3; 9 nucleotides align to TRBD2. With V trimmed by 4 bases and J by 6 bases, 23 bases remained unmatched. Germline values: CDR1 SGHDN, CDR2 FVKESK. This CDR3 spans 20 amino acids. CDR3 DNA: TGTGCCAGCAGCCTACACGACGTGGGGATGGCGGGAGGGCCAAAGGATACGCAGTATTTT. Translated: CASSLHDVGMAGGPKDTQYF.

Many counts were recorded for this clonotype. The chain combines TRBV7-2 with TRBJ1-1; unclear D gene. Trimming removed 2 bases at V and 6 bases at J, with 16 bases between. This CDR3 comprises 15 residues. Germline V gives CDR1 SGHTA, CDR2 FQGNSA. This CDR3 reads CASSLSGVGSAEAFF. CDR3 in DNA: TGTGCCAGCAGCTTAAGTGGGGTTGGGAGCGCTGAAGCTTTCTTT.

This clonotype was detected many times. The rearrangement uses TRBV7-6 and TRBJ1-4; unclear D gene. This CDR3 has 12 residues. Trimming stripped 5 bases from V and 8 bases from J, with 9 bases between. CDR1 and CDR2 from the germline V gene are SGHVS and FNYEAQ. This CDR3 is CASSRDAEKLFF. The CDR3 DNA is TGTGCCAGCAGCCGCGACGCCGAAAAACTGTTTTTT.

This clonotype was recorded many times. This sequence joins TRBV7-8 and TRBJ2-7; TRBD2 agrees at 10 bases. CDR1 and CDR2 from the germline V gene are SGHVS and FQNEAQ. Germline trimming cut 5 bases from V and 1 base from J; bases unmatched to any gene: 5. CDR3 length: 15 residues. The CDR3 region has the DNA TGTGCCAGCAGCCTAGGACTAGCGGTATCCTACGAGCAGTACTTC. As protein: CASSLGLAVSYEQYF.

This clonotype was recorded a few times. This sequence joins TRBV3-1 and TRBJ2-6; no clear D gene. Germline CDR1 is LGHDT and CDR2 is YNNKEL (reference sequence). V lost 8 bases and J 1 base, leaving 6 bases between the germline ends. The CDR3 consists of 13 residues. This CDR3 is CASARSGANVLTF. The CDR3 DNA sequence: TGTGCCAGCGCCCGTTCTGGGGCCAACGTCCTGACTTTC.

This clonotype was recorded at least ten times. This chain links TRBV5-5 with TRBJ1-3; 10 bases map to TRBD1. Germline V gene data show CDR1 as SGHKS and CDR2 as YYEKEE (reference sequence). The CDR3 length is 16 residues. V lost 2 bases to trimming and J lost 3 bases; unmatched junction nucleotides: 5. CDR3 coding DNA: TGTGCCAGCAGCTTCGGACAGGGGGAAGTTGGAAACACCATATATTTT. This gives the protein CASSFGQGEVGNTIYF.

This clonotype appeared many times. The V call is TRBV6-1, the J call TRBJ2-3; no clear D. Germline values: CDR1 MNHNS, CDR2 SASEGT. The CDR3 loop spans 12 amino acids. Trimming removed 8 bases at V and 2 bases at J, with 8 bases between. The CDR3 is CASLYDTDTQYF. CDR3 DNA: TGTGCCAGCCTGTACGACACAGATACGCAGTATTTT.

This clonotype was picked up many times. This chain joins TRBV5-1 and TRBJ2-1; 8 positions match TRBD2. J lost 4 bases, V lost 4 bases, and 4 bases had no gene match. The CDR3 sequence is 14 residues long. CDR1 and CDR2 from the germline V gene are SGHRS and YFSETQ. CDR3 in amino acids: CASSPSGGYNEQFF. Here the CDR3 DNA reads TGCGCCAGCAGCCCGTCGGGGGGGTACAATGAGCAGTTCTTC.

There are a few counts of this clonotype. V and J are TRBV18 and TRBJ2-7; 11 bases agree with TRBD2. The germline V gene encodes CDR1 KGHSH and CDR2 LQKENI. The CDR3 runs to 13 residues. The ends lost 6 bases at V and 3 bases at J; junction bases unmatched: 1. The CDR3 sequence is CASSGLAGYEQYF. CDR3 bases: TGTGCCAGCTCTGGACTAGCGGGCTACGAGCAGTACTTC.